These T cell receptor beta chains were read from a single sample in a study of T-cell reconstitution after alpha-beta-depleted transplantation in children. TCRdb re-analysed the PCR reads in MiXCR, keeping a single row per CDR3 protein. This repertoire shows some 550,000 distinct CDR3 sequences, 20% to 25% found once; its top ten account for around 14%. Specimen: PBMCs, mostly from graft donor cells, collected 360 days after TCRalphabeta/CD19-depleted stem cell transplant. These receptors were obtained from a boy under two years old who had a stem cell transplant for acute myeloid leukemia, so the T cells may come from the graft donor. Both conserved end residues are part of each CDR3. Each record gives: D gene, V gene, J gene, clone size, CDR3 protein, CDR3 DNA. A D gene is named only where the DNA matches it firmly. Expanded clones are given a class, and other clones once, few, many or no size at all.

D: TRBD2
V: TRBV3-1
J: TRBJ2-2
size: many
CDR3: CASSQYRWGTSWNTGELFF
DNA: TGTGCCAGCAGCCAATACCGTTGGGGGACTAGCTGGAACACCGGGGAGCTGTTTTTT

D: .
V: TRBV29-1
J: TRBJ1-1
size: few
CDR3: CSVDQNTEAFF
DNA: TGCAGCGTTGACCAGAACACTGAAGCTTTCTTT

D: TRBD1
V: TRBV6-5
J: TRBJ1-2
size: .
CDR3: CASSYSNRGLYGYTF
DNA: TGTGCCAGCAGTTACTCGAACAGGGGTTTGTATGGCTACACCTTC

D: .
V: TRBV12-3/TRBV12-4
J: TRBJ1-4
size: .
CDR3: CASSLASVNEKLFF
DNA: TGTGCCAGCAGTTTGGCAAGTGTTAATGAAAAACTGTTTTTT

D: .
V: TRBV20-1
J: TRBJ1-5
size: few
CDR3: CSASLGGDWNQPQHF
DNA: TGCAGTGCTTCTCTGGGCGGGGACTGGAATCAGCCCCAGCATTTT

D: .
V: TRBV6-1
J: TRBJ1-1
size: .
CDR3: CASRTGPTGNTEAFF
DNA: TGTGCCAGCAGAACAGGCCCCACCGGGAACACTGAAGCTTTCTTT

D: .
V: TRBV7-9
J: TRBJ2-5
size: many
CDR3: CASEVQGYGETQYF
DNA: TGTGCCAGCGAGGTTCAGGGATATGGAGAGACCCAGTACTTC

D: TRBD2
V: TRBV7-2
J: TRBJ2-3
size: few
CDR3: CASSLTSGGQITQYF
DNA: TGTGCCAGCAGCCTAACTAGCGGGGGCCAGATTACGCAGTATTTT

D: .
V: TRBV5-4
J: TRBJ2-1
size: few
CDR3: CASSLVRSSYNEQFF
DNA: TGTGCCAGCAGCTTGGTACGGAGCTCCTACAATGAGCAGTTCTTC

D: .
V: TRBV5-1
J: TRBJ2-5
size: few
CDR3: CASSGSREVQTQYF
DNA: TGCGCCAGCAGCGGGAGCAGGGAGGTGCAGACCCAGTACTTC

D: .
V: TRBV10-3
J: TRBJ2-1
size: .
CDR3: CATGGQSYNEQFF
DNA: TGTGCCACCGGGGGACAATCCTACAATGAGCAGTTCTTC

D: TRBD2
V: TRBV7-2
J: TRBJ2-3
size: many
CDR3: CASSPPTSGNTDTQYF
DNA: TGTGCCAGCAGCCCCCCGACTAGCGGGAACACAGATACGCAGTATTTT

D: TRBD1
V: TRBV7-9
J: TRBJ2-7
size: many
CDR3: CASTRGQGVKYF
DNA: TGTGCCAGCACTAGAGGACAGGGTGTTAAGTACTTC

D: .
V: TRBV6-5
J: TRBJ1-1
size: many
CDR3: CASSYTLAGKDTEAFF
DNA: TGTGCCAGCAGTTACACTTTGGCAGGGAAGGACACTGAAGCTTTCTTT

D: TRBD1
V: TRBV24-1
J: TRBJ2-5
size: .
CDR3: CATSGRDRVETQYF
DNA: TGTGCCACCAGTGGGAGAGACAGGGTAGAGACCCAGTACTTC

D: TRBD2
V: TRBV20-1
J: TRBJ2-5
size: .
CDR3: CSATSPNRGGQETQYF
DNA: TGCAGTGCTACCAGCCCCAACCGCGGGGGGCAAGAGACCCAGTACTTC

D: TRBD2
V: TRBV9
J: TRBJ2-1
size: once
CDR3: CASSDGTSGAEQFF
DNA: TGTGCCAGCAGCGATGGGACTAGCGGAGCAGAGCAGTTCTTC